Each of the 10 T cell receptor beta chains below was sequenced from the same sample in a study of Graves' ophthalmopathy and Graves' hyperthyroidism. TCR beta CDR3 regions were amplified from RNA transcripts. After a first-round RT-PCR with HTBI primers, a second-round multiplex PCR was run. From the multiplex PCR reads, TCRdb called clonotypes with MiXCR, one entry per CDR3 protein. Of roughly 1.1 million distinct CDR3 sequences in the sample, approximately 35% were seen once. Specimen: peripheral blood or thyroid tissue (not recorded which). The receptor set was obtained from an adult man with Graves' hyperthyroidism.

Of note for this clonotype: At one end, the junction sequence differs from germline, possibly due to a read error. DNA for the CDR3: TGTGCCAGCAGTGAGCGAGGACAGGTTGTGGGCAATCAGCCCCAGCATTTT. Translated: CASSERGQVVGNQPQHF. V usage is TRBV24-1 and J usage is TRBJ1-5; the match to TRBD1 covers 7 bases. The CDR3 has 17 amino acids. Germline V lookup: CDR1 KGHDR, CDR2 SFDVKD.

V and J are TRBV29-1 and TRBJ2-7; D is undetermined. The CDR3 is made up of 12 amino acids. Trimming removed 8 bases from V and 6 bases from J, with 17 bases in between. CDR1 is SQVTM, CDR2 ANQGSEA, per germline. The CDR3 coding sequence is TGCAGCCGTGCCCTAGAGGCACCCGAGCAGTACTTC. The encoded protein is CSRALEAPEQYF.

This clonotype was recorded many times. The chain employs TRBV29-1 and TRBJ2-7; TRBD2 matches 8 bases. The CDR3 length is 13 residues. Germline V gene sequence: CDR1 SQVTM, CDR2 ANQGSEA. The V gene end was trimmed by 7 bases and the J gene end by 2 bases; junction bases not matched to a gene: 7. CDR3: CSAGGGQTYEQYF. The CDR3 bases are TGCAGCGCCGGGGGGGGTCAGACCTACGAGCAGTACTTC.

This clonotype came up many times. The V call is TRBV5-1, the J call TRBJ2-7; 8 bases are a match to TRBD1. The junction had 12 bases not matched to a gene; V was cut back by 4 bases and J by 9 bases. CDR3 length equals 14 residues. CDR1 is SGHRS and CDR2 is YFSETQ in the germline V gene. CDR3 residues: CASSLIDRGAGQYF. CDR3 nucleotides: TGCGCCAGCAGCCTAATCGACAGGGGAGCGGGGCAGTACTTC.

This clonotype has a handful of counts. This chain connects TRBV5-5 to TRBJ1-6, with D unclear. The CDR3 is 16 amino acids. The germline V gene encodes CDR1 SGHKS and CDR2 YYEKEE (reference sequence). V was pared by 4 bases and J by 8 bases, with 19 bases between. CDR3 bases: TGTGCCAGCAGCGATACGACATCGGCACCAGATTCACCCCTCCACTTT. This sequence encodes CASSDTTSAPDSPLHF.

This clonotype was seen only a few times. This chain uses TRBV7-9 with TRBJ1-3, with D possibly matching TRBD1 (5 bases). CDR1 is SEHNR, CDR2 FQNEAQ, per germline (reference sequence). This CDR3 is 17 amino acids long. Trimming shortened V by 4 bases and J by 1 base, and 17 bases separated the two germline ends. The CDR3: CASSSDSGRYSGNTIYF. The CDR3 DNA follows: TGTGCCAGCAGCTCAGATTCAGGGAGATATTCTGGAAACACCATATATTTT.

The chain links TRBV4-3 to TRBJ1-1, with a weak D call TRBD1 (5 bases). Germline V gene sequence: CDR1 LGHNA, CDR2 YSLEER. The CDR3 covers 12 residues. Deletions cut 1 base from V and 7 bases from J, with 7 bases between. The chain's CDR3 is CASSQGGFEAFF. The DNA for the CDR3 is TGCGCCAGCAGCCAAGGGGGCTTTGAAGCTTTCTTT.

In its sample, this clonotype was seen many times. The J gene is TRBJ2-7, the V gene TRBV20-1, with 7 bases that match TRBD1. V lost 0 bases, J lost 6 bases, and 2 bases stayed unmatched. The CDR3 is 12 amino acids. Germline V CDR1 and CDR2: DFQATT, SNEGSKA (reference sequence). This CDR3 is CSARETGTEQYF. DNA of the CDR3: TGCAGTGCTAGAGAGACAGGGACCGAGCAGTACTTC.

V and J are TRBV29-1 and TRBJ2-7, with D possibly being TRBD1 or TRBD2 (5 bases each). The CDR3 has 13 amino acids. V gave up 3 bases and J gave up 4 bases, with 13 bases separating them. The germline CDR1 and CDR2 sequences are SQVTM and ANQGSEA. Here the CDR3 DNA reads TGCAGCGTTGAGGGCAGGGAGACGTACGAGCAGTACTTC. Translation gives CSVEGRETYEQYF.

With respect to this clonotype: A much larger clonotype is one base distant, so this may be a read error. CDR3 sequence (DNA): TGTGCCAGCAGCTACCTGGAGGGTCCAAGCAATCAGCCCCAGCATTTT. It codes for CASSYLEGPSNQPQHF. The V gene is TRBV7-9, the J gene TRBJ1-5, with D unclear. The CDR3 consists of 16 residues. V lost 4 bases, J lost 1 base, and 14 bases lay in between. Germline assignment: CDR1 SEHNR and CDR2 FQNEAQ (reference sequence).